A single T cell receptor (beta chain) is shown here with its context. This clone's antigen is unknown. No quality values exist for individual bases; no much larger clone is one base distant. Trimming removed 0 bases from V and 3 bases from J, leaving 17 bases between the germline ends. Inclusive of the bounding cysteine and phenylalanine, the CDR3 is 17 residues long. The retained sequence is limited to the CDR3, 51 bases, with the frame set at the first base. CDR1 LGHNA and CDR2 YSLEER were looked up in the germline V gene. The sample's time point label, in plain terms: pre-transplant. Unstimulated PBMCs, after thawing, were stained for CD3, CD4 and CD8 and then FACS-sorted into CD3+CD4+ and CD3+CD8+ populations. All 8 studied subjects were randomized to immunosuppression withdrawal. The Qiagen DNeasy Blood and Tissue Kit was used for isolation of genomic DNA. This sample was taken from a study of T cell clones after liver transplantation (dated by TCRdb to about 2019). About the study as a whole: Samples were obtained from ITN030ST, a randomized trial in which withdrawal of immunosuppression was attempted within 2 years of liver transplantation. Blood samples were taken pre-transplant, pre-randomization before withdrawal, and post-randomization after full withdrawal or failed withdrawal. Of the 8 liver transplant recipients making up the studied cohort, 3 were classified as tolerant and 5 as non-tolerant. Tolerance was defined as complete immunosuppression withdrawal for at least one year with no rise in liver enzymes beyond twice the upper limit of normal. Donor-reactive T cell clones were identified using TCRbeta sequencing after a pre-transplant mixed lymphocyte reaction and were then followed in post-transplant blood. No induction therapy was given to the subjects, and standard immunosuppression was administered until randomization at 12-24 months post-transplant. Of the eight recipients, a few were HCV-positive, while the remaining recipients had been transplanted for non-autoimmune, non-viral indications. Third party-reactive TCRbeta sequences from pre-transplant MLRs were also identified as an antigen-independent comparator for donor-reactive sequences.

The study at large found these results: Without allograft tissue specimens, donor-reactive T cells may have migrated into the graft rather than being deleted. After accounting for repertoire turnover, donor-reactive detection was significantly reduced in 7 of 8 subjects for CD4 and 8 of 8 for CD8. Donor-reactive sequences declined more than third party-reactive ones, suggesting partial antigen-specific deletion unrelated to withdrawal success. A significant post-transplant decrease in circulating donor-reactive CD4 TCRbeta sequences was observed in 5 of 8 subjects, irrespective of tolerance or HCV status. The conclusions were preliminary, being limited by small, heterogeneous patient numbers and by non-standardized post-transplant time points. In two subjects, low numbers of available donor cells limited the measurable donor-reactive repertoire.

High-throughput TCRbeta CDR3 sequencing of frozen genomic DNA was performed by immunoSEQ, including PCR amplification, mapping, bias correction and internal controls. The study's own analysis went as follows. Only productive rearrangements were retained, and each unique TCRbeta sequence was defined by its CDR3 nucleotide sequence together with its V and J gene. Donor-reactive sequences required at least 5-fold expansion in CFSE-low cells versus unstimulated pre-transplant cells and at least 0.01% frequency. Minimum frequency thresholds were set for each subject based on the unstimulated sample with the lowest template count, ensuring at least 90% detection power. Jensen-Shannon divergence between the top 1000 TCRbeta sequences after and before transplant was used to measure repertoire turnover. Two-sided Fisher's exact tests were used to test for changes in the detection of donor-reactive sequences. Here the immuneACCESS table is served through TCRdb, limited to in-frame sequences with V and J called. Missing clones are a known gap in these copies; in checked studies unresolved V genes cover under half, and the rest lacks a known reason. The V and J calls and clone size were taken over from that table, and D and trimming were inferred from the DNA. The sample profile shows 7,000 or so clones; roughly 70% of them were found once. The top ten clonotypes cover roughly 28% of the sample.

The material was CD8+ T cells from blood, obtained before liver transplant. The clonotype comes from a human donor who received a liver transplant. The chain couples TRBV4-3 to TRBJ1-2, with the D gene uncertain. For the CDR3, the sequence is CASSQEEVPGSYYGYTF. The DNA reads as follows: TGCGCCAGCAGCCAAGAAGAGGTTCCGGGCTCGTACTATGGCTACACCTTC.